One sample yielded the 8 T cell receptor beta chains listed below, sequenced in a study of control samples from healthy donors and cancer patients. Sequencing was performed with immunoSEQ multiplex PCR; in TCRdb, only in-frame clones are kept and a portion is missing. Among 90,000 to 100,000 clones listed, over 60% were seen once. Material: blood. These receptor sequences come from a woman aged 25 to 39 in good health.

The gene calls are TRBV6-2 or TRBV6-3 and TRBJ2-3; TRBD2 agrees at 10 bases. Per germline, CDR1 MNHEY and CDR2 SVGEGT. Trimming took 2 bases from V and 1 from J; bases not matched to a gene: 0. The CDR3 spans 15 residues. In DNA form, the CDR3 reads TGTGCCAGCAGTTACGGACTAGCGGGCACAGATACGCAGTATTTT. Residues: CASSYGLAGTDTQYF.

V and J are TRBV5-1 and TRBJ1-2; 9 positions match TRBD1. CDR1 and CDR2 from the germline V gene are SGHRS and YFSETQ. The CDR3 covers 16 residues. Trimming took 0 bases from V and 8 from J; bases not matched to a gene: 11. CDR3 loop: CASSLAGDGTGLGYTF. The CDR3 DNA sequence: TGCGCCAGCAGCTTGGCCGGCGACGGGACAGGGCTCGGCTACACCTTC.

This chain uses TRBV4-1 with TRBJ2-7; tentatively, D is TRBD1 or TRBD2 (6 bases each). Germline V gene data show CDR1 as MGHRA and CDR2 as YSYEKL. Trimming removed 0 bases at V and 3 bases at J, with 12 bases between. The CDR3 contains 15 residues. The CDR3 loop reads CASSQDEGGYYEQYF. The CDR3 region has the DNA TGCGCCAGCAGCCAAGATGAGGGGGGCTACTACGAGCAGTACTTC.

The CDR3 loop reads CASSFKGTSDSSTDTQYF. The CDR3 DNA is TGTGCCAGCAGCTTTAAGGGGACTTCGGATTCTAGCACAGATACGCAGTATTTT. The rearrangement uses TRBV5-6 and TRBJ2-3, with D maybe TRBD2 (6 bases). The V end lost 2 bases, the J end lost 0 bases, and 19 bases lay between the germline ends. The CDR3 extends over 18 amino acids. Germline loops: CDR1 SGHDT, CDR2 YYEEEE.

This clone has a single count. The J gene is TRBJ2-1, the V gene TRBV30, with no clear D. V was trimmed by 0 bases and J by 8 bases, leaving 11 bases between them. This CDR3 is built from 13 residues. The germline CDR1 and CDR2 sequences are GTSNPN and SVGIG (reference sequence). The CDR3 here is CAWSVRVGYEQFF. DNA for the CDR3: TGTGCCTGGAGTGTAAGGGTGGGGTATGAGCAGTTCTTC.

The chain carries TRBV15 and TRBJ2-6, with 9 bases that match TRBD1. The CDR3 contains 18 residues. CDR1 is LNHNV and CDR2 is YYDKDF in the germline V gene (reference sequence). V lost 3 bases to trimming and J lost 4 bases; unmatched junction nucleotides: 10. The CDR3 here is CATSRSDRGASGANVLTF. CDR3 nucleotides: TGTGCCACCAGCAGGAGCGACAGGGGGGCATCAGGGGCCAACGTCCTGACTTTC.

V gene TRBV27 combines with J gene TRBJ1-3; TRBD1 matches 7 bases. Germline CDR1 reads MNHEY; CDR2 reads SMNVEV (reference sequence). With 4 bases clipped from V and 3 bases from J, the junction kept 9 bases outside the gene matches. CDR3 length equals 16 residues. CDR3 sequence (DNA): TGTGCCAGCAGTTCCAGGGGGGCCCTCGGTGGAAACACCATATATTTT. Encoded protein: CASSSRGALGGNTIYF.

The chain couples TRBV5-6 to TRBJ1-6; 10 bases fit TRBD1. CDR1 SGHDT and CDR2 YYEEEE come from the germline V gene. The ends lost 4 bases at V and 12 bases at J; junction bases unmatched: 10. The CDR3 loop spans 15 amino acids. The CDR3: CASSNPGTGDLPLHF. As DNA, the CDR3 is TGTGCCAGCAGCAACCCCGGGACAGGGGACCTACCCCTCCACTTT.